This record looks at one T cell receptor (beta chain) sequence and its context. Per germline, CDR1 LGHDT and CDR2 YNNKEL (reference sequence). The ends were cut back, 1 base at V and 0 bases at J, with 7 bases in the middle. CDR3 length equals 15 residues. These data belong to a study of blood T cell repertoires in COVID-19. Study overall: Sites in the United States, Italy and Spain provided acute and convalescent COVID-19 samples. T cells, B-cell-depleted T cells, or PBMCs provided the cDNA or gDNA that served as material.

In the source study's methods: Estimation of nucleated cell counts was performed using reference gene primer amplification. The data were produced by immunoSEQ multiplex PCR, yet TCRdb's version contains in-frame clones alone and is incomplete. V and J calls and clone size come straight from that table; D and trimming were deduced from the DNA. The sample includes approximately 380,000 clones, 88% seen only once; the top ten take less than 1.5%. This TCR derives from a woman aged 18-29 years who had recovered from COVID-19. The sequencing sample was made of PBMCs or T cells enriched from blood (not recorded which). The V and J genes are TRBV3-1 (or the pseudogene TRBV3-2) and TRBJ1-3; D uncertain. The DNA of the CDR3 is TGTGCCAGCAGCCAAGTTCCCAACTCTGGAAACACCATATATTTT. Amino acids: CASSQVPNSGNTIYF.